This T cell receptor (beta chain) was obtained from a study of neurological immune-mediated disorders. The CDR3 is 14 residues long. After removal of 3 bases from V and 4 bases from J, the junction contained 3 bases not matched to a gene. Germline loops: CDR1 SNHLY, CDR2 FYNNEI. Study observations and caveats: The expanded clones of different subjects shared no CDR3 amino acid sequences (suggesting private repertoires in all groups).

The sample holds many counts of this clonotype. Its target is unknown. From 15-18 subjects, each sequencing run yielded over 180 million TCR-beta sequences. A single record per CDR3 protein comes from TCRdb applying MiXCR to the 5' RACE reads. The sample lists about 60,000 distinct CDR3 sequences, approximately 4.4% occurring once. The sequenced sample was PBMCs. The sequence derives from a man between 45 and 60 years old with multiple sclerosis. This rearrangement joins TRBV2 to TRBJ2-7, with TRBD1 matching over 10 bases. CDR3 bases: TGTGCCAGCAGTGATGACAGGGGGCAATACGAGCAGTACTTC. Residues: CASSDDRGQYEQYF.